These 4 T cell receptor beta chains were sequenced from one sample in a study of T cells in women clearing cervical HPV infection. Assay used: immunoSEQ multiplex PCR; TCRdb lists only in-frame clones, some missing. Reported are about 19,000 clones; the ten largest clones contain around 3%. Input material: blood buffy coat. The receptors originated from a woman aged 18 to 75 with a cervical HPV16 infection that either progressed to CIN3+ or cleared (not recorded which).

For this clone: The read falls 3 residues short of the CDR3 end, and the missing part is taken from the germline J gene. The rearrangement joins TRBV7-8 to TRBJ1-3, with 10 bases identical to TRBD1. This CDR3 has 15 amino acids. CDR1 is SGHVS and CDR2 is FQNEAQ in the germline V gene. The trim removed 4 bases at V and 4 bases at J, leaving 4 bases unmatched. The sequenced CDR3 bases are TGTGCCAGCAGCTGGACAGGGGGGGTAGGAAACACC. Protein: CASSWTGGVGNT. The full CDR3 sequence reads CASSWTGGVGNTIYF.

Points on this clone: The read ends 3 residues shy of where the CDR3 ends; the end is completed using the germline J gene. V gene TRBV18 combines with J gene TRBJ1-1, with D unclear. CDR3 length equals 12 residues. In germline, CDR1 is KGHSH, CDR2 LQKENI. The CDR3 protein is CASSKQSEEAFF. CDR3 bases read: TGTGCCAGCTCTAAGCAATCTGAAGAA.

Notes on this clone: The read ends 3 residues before the CDR3 terminus; that terminus is restored from the germline J gene. The V and J genes are TRBV12-3 or TRBV12-4 and TRBJ1-2; 8 bases agree with TRBD1. There are 14 residues in the CDR3. The CDR3 bases that were read are TGTGCCAGCAGTTCAGGACAGGGCGTACAAGGC. Protein product: CASSSGQGVQG. The whole CDR3 protein reads CASSSGQGVQGYTF.

Comment on this clone: The read comes to an end 3 residues before the CDR3 does, leaving the germline J gene to fill in the end. This chain uses TRBV7-2 with TRBJ2-1; the D gene is possibly TRBD2 (6 bases). The CDR3 sequence is 15 residues long. CDR1 SGHTA and CDR2 FQGNSA come from the germline V gene. V was cut by 4 bases and J by 2 bases, with 12 bases left in between. The sequenced part of the CDR3 DNA is TGTGCCAGCAGCTCCGGGACTTCAACCTACAATGAG. As protein: CASSSGTSTYNE. The complete CDR3 sequence is CASSSGTSTYNEQFF. Drawing the rest from reference TRBV7-2 and TRBJ2-1, the complete variable domain is GAGVSQSPSNKVTEKGKDVELRCDPISGHTALYWYRQSLGQGLEFLIYFQGNSAPDKSGLPSDRFSAERTGGSVSTLTIQRTQQEDSAVYLCASSSGTSTYNEQFFGPGTRLTVL.